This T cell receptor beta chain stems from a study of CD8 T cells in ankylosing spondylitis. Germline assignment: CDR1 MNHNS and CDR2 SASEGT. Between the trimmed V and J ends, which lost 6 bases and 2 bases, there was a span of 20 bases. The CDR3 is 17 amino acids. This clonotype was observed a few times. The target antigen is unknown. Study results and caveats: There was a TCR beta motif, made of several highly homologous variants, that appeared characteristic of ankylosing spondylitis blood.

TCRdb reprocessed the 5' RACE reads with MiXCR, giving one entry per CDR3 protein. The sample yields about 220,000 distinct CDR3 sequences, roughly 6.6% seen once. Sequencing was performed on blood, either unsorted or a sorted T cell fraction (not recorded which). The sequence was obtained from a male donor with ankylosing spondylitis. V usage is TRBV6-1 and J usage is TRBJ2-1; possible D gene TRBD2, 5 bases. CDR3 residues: CASSSSVGEWAYNEQFF. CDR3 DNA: TGTGCCAGCAGCTCATCCGTGGGAGAGTGGGCCTACAATGAGCAGTTCTTC.